Each of the 8 T cell receptor beta chains below was sequenced from the same sample in a study of radiotherapy plus CTLA-4 blockade in lung cancer. Sequenced by immunoSEQ multiplex PCR; TCRdb stores in-frame clones only, minus some. The repertoire holds 30,000 to 45,000 clones, roughly two thirds seen once, with 11% in the top ten. Source: peripheral blood, taken from a patient treated with radiotherapy plus ipilimumab. The receptor set was obtained from a human donor with non-small cell lung cancer who had stable disease on radiotherapy plus ipilimumab.

The chain uses TRBV7-6 and TRBJ2-7; a weak D match, TRBD2 (6 bases). CDR1 and CDR2 (germline): SGHVS, FNYEAQ. Trimming shortened V by 5 bases and J by 2 bases, and 13 bases separated the two germline ends. The CDR3 sequence is 14 residues long. CDR3 coding DNA: TGTGCCAGCAGCGTACGGGGGAGTGCCTACGAGCAGTACTTC. Amino acid sequence: CASSVRGSAYEQYF. Supplemented by reference TRBV7-6 and TRBJ2-7, the full variable domain reads GAGVSQSPRYKVTKRGQDVALRCDPISGHVSLYWYRQALGQGPEFLTYFNYEAQQDKSGLPNDRFSAERPEGSISTLTIQRTEQRDSAMYRCASSVRGSAYEQYFGPGTRLTVT.

V usage is TRBV19 and J usage is TRBJ2-4; tentatively, D is TRBD1 (6 bases). Per germline, CDR1 LNHDA and CDR2 SQIVND (reference sequence). The CDR3 is made up of 15 amino acids. The ends were cut back, 6 bases at V and 0 bases at J, with 12 bases in the middle. CDR3 in amino acids: CASSRTARAKNIQYF. CDR3 coding DNA: TGTGCCAGTAGCCGGACAGCTAGAGCCAAAAACATTCAGTACTTC. The entire variable domain, with the rest obtained from reference TRBV19 and TRBJ2-4, is as follows: DGGITQSPKYLFRKEGQNVTLSCEQNLNHDAMYWYRQDPGQGLRLIYYSQIVNDFQKGDIAEGYSVSREKKESFPLTVTSAQKNPTAFYLCASSRTARAKNIQYFGAGTRLSVL.

This clone has a single count. This chain uses TRBV10-1 with TRBJ2-7, with D possibly being TRBD1 (5 bases). Germline values: CDR1 WNHNN, CDR2 SYGVQD (reference sequence). The CDR3 spans 16 residues. V lost 0 bases, J lost 2 bases, and 14 bases lay in between. CDR3 sequence (DNA): TGCGCCAGCAGTGAGTCAGGGGCGGCACAGCCCTACGAGCAGTACTTC. As protein: CASSESGAAQPYEQYF.

The rearrangement uses TRBV7-2 and TRBJ1-2; D unresolved. In germline, CDR1 is SGHTA, CDR2 FQGNSA. This CDR3 comprises 15 residues. V dropped 8 bases and J dropped 0 bases, with 16 bases sitting between them. The CDR3 spells CASAFVADANYGYTF. The CDR3 nucleotides read TGTGCCAGCGCGTTTGTCGCGGATGCTAACTATGGCTACACCTTC. Based on the CDR3 plus reference TRBV7-2 and TRBJ1-2, the full variable domain is GAGVSQSPSNKVTEKGKDVELRCDPISGHTALYWYRQSLGQGLEFLIYFQGNSAPDKSGLPSDRFSAERTGGSVSTLTIQRTQQEDSAVYLCASAFVADANYGYTFGSGTRLTVV.

This chain joins TRBV20-1 and TRBJ1-2; D not certain. V lost 3 bases, J lost 3 bases, and 5 bases lay in between. The CDR3 extends over 11 amino acids. Germline-derived CDR1 and CDR2 are DFQATT and SNEGSKA (reference sequence). CDR3 in amino acids: CSASSDYGYTF. The DNA for the CDR3 is TGCAGTGCTAGCAGTGACTATGGCTACACCTTC.

The chain combines TRBV11-2 with TRBJ2-7; 9 bases align to TRBD2. The V gene end was trimmed by 4 bases and the J gene end by 2 bases; junction bases not matched to a gene: 9. This CDR3 comprises 16 residues. Per the germline V gene, CDR1 is SGHAT and CDR2 is FQNNGV. CDR3 DNA: TGTGCCAGCAGCTCAAGGGGTAGCGGGGGAGCCTACGAGCAGTACTTC. It translates to CASSSRGSGGAYEQYF. Combining the CDR3 with reference TRBV11-2 and TRBJ2-7 gives the whole variable domain EAGVAQSPRYKIIEKRQSVAFWCNPISGHATLYWYQQILGQGPKLLIQFQNNGVVDDSQLPKDRFSAERLKGVDSTLKIQPAKLEDSAVYLCASSSRGSGGAYEQYFGPGTRLTVT.

This clone was seen a handful of times. The V call is TRBV30, the J call TRBJ1-1; weak D call: TRBD1 (6 bases). CDR3 length: 13 amino acids. V gave up 2 bases and J gave up 5 bases, with 12 bases separating them. Germline values: CDR1 GTSNPN, CDR2 SVGIG (reference sequence). The DNA of the CDR3 is TGTGCCTGGAGTAAAACAGGGTCAACTGAAGCTTTCTTT. Encoded protein: CAWSKTGSTEAFF.

The V call is TRBV5-4, the J call TRBJ1-2; 7 bases map to TRBD1. This CDR3 is built from 15 residues. CDR1 and CDR2 (germline): SGHNT, YYREEE (reference sequence). With V trimmed by 1 base and J by 1 base, 4 bases remained unmatched. The CDR3 region is CASSLHDRVNYGYTF. In DNA, the CDR3 is TGTGCCAGCAGCTTGCATGACAGGGTTAACTATGGCTACACCTTC. The entire variable domain, with the rest obtained from reference TRBV5-4 and TRBJ1-2, is as follows: ETGVTQSPTHLIKTRGQQVTLRCSSQSGHNTVSWYQQALGQGPQFIFQYYREEENGRGNFPPRFSGLQFPNYSSELNVNALELDDSALYLCASSLHDRVNYGYTFGSGTRLTVV.